These T cell receptor beta chains were read from a single sample in a study of somatic mutations in cytotoxic T cells in rheumatoid arthritis. Produced via immunoSEQ multiplex PCR; TCRdb's table is partial and in-frame only. The table has 15,000 to 20,000 clones, 75% to 85% seen once. The sample consisted of CD8+ T cells sorted from blood. The origin of the receptors is an adult with rheumatoid arthritis. The CDR3 runs from the conserved cysteine through the conserved F or W. D genes are given only for firm matches. Clone size is not always given. Where it is, it says once, few, many or a class for expanded clones.

d_call j_call clone_size v_call cdr3_aa cdr3_nt
NA TRBJ2-3 NA TRBV28 CASSYTDTQYF TGTGCCAGCAGTTACACAGATACGCAGTATTTT
NA TRBJ1-1 once TRBV28 CASRRVNTEAFF TGTGCCAGCAGGCGGGTGAACACTGAAGCTTTCTTT
NA TRBJ1-2 few TRBV7-9 CASSFRSEAFHGYTF TGTGCCAGCAGCTTCAGGTCCGAGGCATTCCATGGCTACACCTTC
NA TRBJ2-1 NA TRBV28 CASSLLGDNEQFF TGTGCCAGCAGTTTACTCGGGGACAATGAGCAGTTCTTC
TRBD2 TRBJ2-3 NA TRBV7-9 CASSLFPAGDTDTQYF TGTGCCAGCAGCTTATTTCCTGCGGGGGACACAGATACGCAGTATTTT
NA TRBJ2-4 NA TRBV13 CASSPRGALAKNIQYF TGTGCCAGCAGCCCGAGGGGAGCCCTAGCCAAAAACATTCAGTACTTC
NA TRBJ1-2 NA TRBV7-2 CASSLISRGAEGYTF TGTGCCAGCAGCTTAATTTCACGGGGGGCGGAAGGCTACACCTTC
NA TRBJ1-2 NA TRBV2 CASSEEDYYGYTF TGTGCCAGCAGTGAAGAGGACTACTATGGCTACACCTTC
TRBD2 TRBJ2-1 NA TRBV11-2 CASSLVSGGNPYNEQFF TGTGCCAGCAGCTTAGTCTCCGGGGGGAACCCCTACAATGAGCAGTTCTTC
NA TRBJ1-2 NA TRBV5-6 CASSLKYSRLTF TGTGCCAGCAGCCTAAAGTACTCCCGCCTCACCTTC
TRBD1 TRBJ1-1 NA TRBV4-2 CASTPFAVRTGENTEAFF TGTGCCAGCACACCATTTGCCGTAAGGACAGGTGAGAACACTGAAGCTTTCTTT
NA TRBJ1-5 few TRBV12-2 CASRLAGQYSNQPQHF TGTGCAAGTCGCTTAGCGGGACAGTATAGCAATCAGCCCCAGCATTTT
NA TRBJ2-2 NA TRBV19 CASLRNTGELFF TGTGCCTCCCTGAGGAACACCGGGGAGCTGTTTTTT
NA TRBJ1-6 NA TRBV28 CASSFTGGYNSPLHF TGTGCCAGCAGTTTCACAGGAGGCTATAATTCACCCCTCCACTTT
TRBD1 TRBJ1-1 NA TRBV6-6 CASTPGEGQGQTEAFF TGTGCCAGCACCCCCGGGGAGGGACAGGGTCAAACTGAAGCTTTCTTT
NA TRBJ1-6 few TRBV5-1 CASSGQGPGDNSPLHF TGCGCCAGCAGTGGGCAGGGGCCTGGCGATAATTCACCCCTCCACTTT
TRBD2 TRBJ2-2 once TRBV10-3 CAISGGGLATNTGELFF TGTGCCATCAGTGGAGGGGGACTAGCGACCAACACCGGGGAGCTGTTTTTT
TRBD2 TRBJ2-5 NA TRBV11-2 CASSLGISGRQETQYF TGTGCCAGCAGCTTAGGGATTAGCGGGAGACAAGAGACCCAGTACTTC
NA TRBJ2-7 NA TRBV4-3 CASSQDLGQGEFDEQYF TGCGCCAGCAGCCAAGATTTAGGCCAGGGAGAATTCGACGAGCAGTACTTC
NA TRBJ1-1 NA TRBV6-6 CASSYGGQNTEAFF TGTGCCAGCAGTTACGGGGGCCAAAACACTGAAGCTTTCTTT
TRBD2 TRBJ2-3 NA TRBV28 CASSFRAGDADTQYF TGTGCCAGCAGTTTCCGGGCGGGGGACGCAGATACGCAGTATTTT
TRBD2 TRBJ2-1 NA TRBV6-4 CASSDTTSGDYNEQFF TGTGCCAGCAGTGACACGACTAGCGGGGATTACAATGAGCAGTTCTTC
TRBD2 TRBJ2-7 NA TRBV19 CASSFGLAALEQYF TGTGCCAGTAGTTTCGGACTAGCCGCCCTCGAGCAGTACTTC
NA TRBJ2-1 few TRBV7-7 CASSPGMDNEQFF TGTGCTAGCAGCCCGGGGATGGACAATGAGCAGTTCTTC
TRBD1 TRBJ1-1 NA TRBV28 CASSRQGGQGGAFF TGTGCCAGCAGTCGACAGGGAGGGCAGGGAGGGGCTTTCTTT
NA TRBJ2-1 NA TRBV15 CATSRDAGYRNEQFF TGTGCCACCAGCAGAGATGCGGGCTATCGCAATGAGCAGTTCTTC
NA TRBJ2-1 NA TRBV12-5 CASGSPAEQFF TGTGCTAGTGGTTCTCCCGCTGAGCAGTTCTTC
TRBD1 TRBJ1-5 NA TRBV27 CASSSGQGNQPQHF TGTGCCAGCAGTTCAGGACAGGGCAATCAGCCCCAGCATTTT
NA TRBJ1-1 NA TRBV6-5 CASTPGGGWFF TGTGCCAGCACCCCGGGGGGAGGGTGGTTCTTT
TRBD2 TRBJ2-7 NA TRBV27 CASSLKRGGTTYEQYF TGTGCCAGCAGTTTAAAACGGGGCGGGACTACATACGAGCAGTACTTC
NA TRBJ2-1 NA TRBV7-9 CASSVLDLSYNEQFF TGTGCCAGCAGCGTCCTCGACCTCTCCTACAATGAGCAGTTCTTC
TRBD2 TRBJ2-1 NA TRBV7-9 CASSDFGAGANNEQFF TGTGCCAGCAGCGATTTTGGAGCGGGGGCGAACAATGAGCAGTTCTTC
TRBD2 TRBJ2-3 NA TRBV10-3 CAIRGTSGGQQDTQYF TGTGCCATCAGAGGGACTAGCGGGGGCCAGCAGGATACGCAGTATTTT
TRBD2 TRBJ2-3 NA TRBV27 CASSLVGGGDTQYF TGTGCCAGCAGTTTAGTAGGCGGGGGGGATACGCAGTATTTT
TRBD1 TRBJ2-1 NA TRBV28 CASSGETGRYGGQFF TGTGCCAGCAGTGGGGAGACAGGGCGTTACGGTGGGCAGTTCTTC
NA TRBJ1-1 NA TRBV5-6 CASSIGGITEAFF TGTGCCAGTTCGATCGGGGGTATCACTGAAGCTTTCTTT
TRBD1 TRBJ2-1 once TRBV7-6 CASSYLGQENDEQFF TGTGCCAGCAGCTACCTGGGACAGGAGAATGATGAGCAGTTCTTC
NA TRBJ2-2 NA TRBV15 CATSREGRVATGELFF TGTGCCACCAGCAGAGAGGGTAGGGTAGCAACCGGGGAGCTGTTTTTT
TRBD2 TRBJ2-3 NA TRBV7-2 CASSLNGGGTDTQYF TGTGCCAGCAGCTTAAACGGGGGGGGCACAGATACGCAGTATTTT
NA TRBJ2-7 NA TRBV15 CATSRDLGDSAYEQYF TGTGCCACCAGCAGAGATTTGGGAGACTCCGCCTACGAGCAGTACTTC
TRBD1 TRBJ1-2 NA TRBV7-9 CASSAGTVFYGYTF TGTGCCAGCAGCGCCGGGACAGTTTTCTATGGCTACACCTTC
NA TRBJ2-5 NA TRBV18 CASSPGRETQYF TGTGCCAGCTCACCAGGCCGAGAGACCCAGTACTTC
NA TRBJ2-4 NA TRBV19 CASSTGLVNIQYF TGTGCCAGTAGTACAGGGTTGGTCAACATTCAGTACTTC
NA TRBJ2-5 NA TRBV28 CASGRDVETQYF TGTGCCAGCGGTAGGGACGTGGAGACCCAGTACTTC
NA TRBJ2-6 NA TRBV1 CTSRVFSLCRANVLTF TGCACCAGCAGGGTCTTTAGTTTGTGTCGAGCCAACGTCCTGACTTTC
TRBD2 TRBJ2-1 few TRBV9 CASGPGRYYNEQFF TGTGCCAGCGGGCCCGGGAGGTACTACAATGAGCAGTTCTTC
NA TRBJ2-7 NA TRBV28 CASSLRGGPYEQYF TGTGCCAGCAGTTTAAGGGGGGGACCATACGAGCAGTACTTC
NA TRBJ2-3 NA TRBV7-3 CASSLRGGSQLLDTDTQYF TGTGCCAGCAGCTTAAGGGGGGGCTCTCAACTTCTTGACACAGATACGCAGTATTTT
TRBD1 TRBJ2-7 NA TRBV4-1 CASSQEAGTGVYEQYF TGCGCCAGCAGCCAAGAGGCGGGGACAGGGGTCTACGAGCAGTACTTC
NA TRBJ1-6 NA TRBV4-3 CASSHRGPPSGSPLHF TGCGCCAGCAGCCACCGAGGTCCACCGTCTGGTTCACCCCTCCACTTT
NA TRBJ2-3 NA TRBV9 CASSPTVMGIDTQYF TGTGCCAGCAGTCCTACCGTTATGGGGATAGATACGCAGTATTTT
TRBD2 TRBJ2-7 NA TRBV28 CASSLPREPSYEQYF TGTGCCAGCAGTTTACCGCGGGAGCCCTCCTACGAGCAGTACTTC
NA TRBJ1-1 few TRBV12-1 CASSLGRRPAFF TGTGCCAGCAGCCTGGGACGGAGGCCGGCTTTCTTT